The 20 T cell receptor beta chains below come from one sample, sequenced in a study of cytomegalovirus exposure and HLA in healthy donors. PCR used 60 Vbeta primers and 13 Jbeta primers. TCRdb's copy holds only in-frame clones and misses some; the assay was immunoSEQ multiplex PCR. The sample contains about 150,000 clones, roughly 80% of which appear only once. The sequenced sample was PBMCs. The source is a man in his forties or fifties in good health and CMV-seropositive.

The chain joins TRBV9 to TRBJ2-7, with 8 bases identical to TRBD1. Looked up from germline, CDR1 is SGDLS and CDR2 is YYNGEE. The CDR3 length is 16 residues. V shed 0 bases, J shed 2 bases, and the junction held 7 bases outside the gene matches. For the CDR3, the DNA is TGTGCCAGCAGCGTAGGACCGTCAGGGGGCGCCTACGAGCAGTACTTC. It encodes CASSVGPSGGAYEQYF.

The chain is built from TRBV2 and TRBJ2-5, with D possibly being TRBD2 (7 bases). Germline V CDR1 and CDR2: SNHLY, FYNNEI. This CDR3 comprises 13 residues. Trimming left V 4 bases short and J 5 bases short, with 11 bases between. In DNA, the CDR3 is TGTGCCAGCAGTGCGAGGGGGGGTGAGACCCAGTACTTC. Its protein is CASSARGGETQYF. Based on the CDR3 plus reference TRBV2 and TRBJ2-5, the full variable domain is EPEVTQTPSHQVTQMGQEVILRCVPISNHLYFYWYRQILGQKVEFLVSFYNNEISEKSEIFDDQFSVERPDGSNFTLKIRSTKLEDSAMYFCASSARGGETQYFGPGTRLLVL.

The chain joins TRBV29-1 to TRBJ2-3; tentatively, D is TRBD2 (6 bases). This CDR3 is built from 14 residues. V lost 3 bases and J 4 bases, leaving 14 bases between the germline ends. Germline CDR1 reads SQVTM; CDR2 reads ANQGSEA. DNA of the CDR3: TGCAGCGTTGAGCCCCCCCTAGCGCCAGATACGCAGTATTTT. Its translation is CSVEPPLAPDTQYF.

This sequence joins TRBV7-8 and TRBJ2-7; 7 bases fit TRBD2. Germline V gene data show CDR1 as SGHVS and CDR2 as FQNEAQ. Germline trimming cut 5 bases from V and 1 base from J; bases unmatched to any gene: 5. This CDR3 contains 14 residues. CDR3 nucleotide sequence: TGTGCCAGCAGCCCGGGAGCGGGGTCCTACGAGCAGTACTTC. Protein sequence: CASSPGAGSYEQYF.

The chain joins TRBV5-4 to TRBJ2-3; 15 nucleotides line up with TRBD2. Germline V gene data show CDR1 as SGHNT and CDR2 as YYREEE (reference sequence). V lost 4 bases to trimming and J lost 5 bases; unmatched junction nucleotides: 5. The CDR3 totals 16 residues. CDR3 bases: TGTGCCAGCAGCGGACTAGCGGGAGGGCCAAAAGATACGCAGTATTTT. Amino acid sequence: CASSGLAGGPKDTQYF.

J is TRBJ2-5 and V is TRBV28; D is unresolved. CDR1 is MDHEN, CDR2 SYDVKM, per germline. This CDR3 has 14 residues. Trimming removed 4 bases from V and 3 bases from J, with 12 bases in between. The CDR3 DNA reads TGTGCCAGCAGTTGGTCACAGCCTGAAGAGACCCAGTACTTC. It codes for CASSWSQPEETQYF.

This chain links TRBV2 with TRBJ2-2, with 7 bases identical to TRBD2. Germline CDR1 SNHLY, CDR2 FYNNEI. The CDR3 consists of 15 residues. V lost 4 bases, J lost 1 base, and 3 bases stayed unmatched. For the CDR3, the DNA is TGTGCCAGCAGTGTCCCTAGCGGGAACACCGGGGAGCTGTTTTTT. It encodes CASSVPSGNTGELFF.

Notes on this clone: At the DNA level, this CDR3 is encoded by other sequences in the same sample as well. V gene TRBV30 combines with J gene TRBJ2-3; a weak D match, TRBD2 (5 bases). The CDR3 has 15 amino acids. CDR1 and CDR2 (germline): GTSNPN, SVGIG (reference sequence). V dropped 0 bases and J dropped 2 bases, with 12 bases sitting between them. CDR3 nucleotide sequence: TGTGCCTGGAGTGTGTCCAGCGGATTCACAGATACGCAGTATTTT. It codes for CAWSVSSGFTDTQYF.

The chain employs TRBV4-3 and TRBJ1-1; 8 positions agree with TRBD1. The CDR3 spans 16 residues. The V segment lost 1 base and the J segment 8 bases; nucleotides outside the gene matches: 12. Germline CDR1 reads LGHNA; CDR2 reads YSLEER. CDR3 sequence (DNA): TGCGCCAGCAGCCAAGGGAGGCAGGGGGCAAGATCCGAAGCTTTCTTT. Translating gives CASSQGRQGARSEAFF.

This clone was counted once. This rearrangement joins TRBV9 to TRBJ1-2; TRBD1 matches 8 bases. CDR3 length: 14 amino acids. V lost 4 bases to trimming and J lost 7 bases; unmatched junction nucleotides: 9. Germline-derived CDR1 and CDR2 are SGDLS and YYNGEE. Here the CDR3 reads CASSPTGVARGYTF. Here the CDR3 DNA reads TGTGCCAGCAGCCCGACAGGGGTGGCGCGTGGCTACACCTTC.

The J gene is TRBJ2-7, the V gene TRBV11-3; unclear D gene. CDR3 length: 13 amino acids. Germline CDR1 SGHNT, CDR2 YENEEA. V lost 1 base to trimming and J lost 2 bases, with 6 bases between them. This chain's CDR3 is CASSLGATYEQYF. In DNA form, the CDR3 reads TGTGCCAGCAGCTTAGGGGCCACCTACGAGCAGTACTTC.

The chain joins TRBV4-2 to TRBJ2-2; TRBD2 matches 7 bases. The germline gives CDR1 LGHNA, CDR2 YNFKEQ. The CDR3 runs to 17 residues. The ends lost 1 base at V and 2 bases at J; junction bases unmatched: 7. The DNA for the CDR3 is TGTGCCAGCAGCCAAGCCGCCGGGACTATAAACACCGGGGAGCTGTTTTTT. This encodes CASSQAAGTINTGELFF.

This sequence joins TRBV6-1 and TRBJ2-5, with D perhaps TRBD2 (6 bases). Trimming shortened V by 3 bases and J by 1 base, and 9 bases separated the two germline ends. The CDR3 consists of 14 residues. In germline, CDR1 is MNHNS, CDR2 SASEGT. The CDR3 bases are TGTGCCAGCAGTGAGAGGGGAGGCCAAGAGACCCAGTACTTC. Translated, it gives CASSERGGQETQYF.

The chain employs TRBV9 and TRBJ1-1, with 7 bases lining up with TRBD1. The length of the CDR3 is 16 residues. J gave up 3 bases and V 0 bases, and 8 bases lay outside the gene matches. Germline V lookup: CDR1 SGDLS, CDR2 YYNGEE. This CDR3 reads CASSVGPGQFDTEAFF. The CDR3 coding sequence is TGTGCCAGCAGCGTAGGACCGGGACAGTTTGACACTGAAGCTTTCTTT.

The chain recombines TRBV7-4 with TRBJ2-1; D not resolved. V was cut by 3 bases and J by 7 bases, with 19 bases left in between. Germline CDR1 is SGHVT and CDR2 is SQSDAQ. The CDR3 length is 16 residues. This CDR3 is CASSFPLRPTRNEQFF. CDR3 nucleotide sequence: TGTGCCAGCAGCTTCCCCTTGCGCCCCACCAGGAATGAGCAGTTCTTC.

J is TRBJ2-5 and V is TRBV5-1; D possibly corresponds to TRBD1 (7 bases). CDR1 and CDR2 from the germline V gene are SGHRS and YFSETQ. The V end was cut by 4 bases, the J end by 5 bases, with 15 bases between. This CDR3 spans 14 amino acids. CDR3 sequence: CASSPGGYEETQYF. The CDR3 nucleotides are TGCGCCAGCAGCCCAGGGGGGTACGAGGAGACCCAGTACTTC.

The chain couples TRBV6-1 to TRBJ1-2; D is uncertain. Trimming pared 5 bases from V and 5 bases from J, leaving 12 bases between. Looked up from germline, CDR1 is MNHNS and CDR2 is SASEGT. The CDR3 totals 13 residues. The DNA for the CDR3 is TGTGCCAGCAGTCAAACCCTTCAGTATGGCTACACCTTC. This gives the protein CASSQTLQYGYTF.

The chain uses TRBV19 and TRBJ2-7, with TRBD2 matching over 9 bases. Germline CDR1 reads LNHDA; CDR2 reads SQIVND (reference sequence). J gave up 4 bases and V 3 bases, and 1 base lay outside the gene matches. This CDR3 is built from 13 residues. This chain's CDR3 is CASSMREGYEQYF. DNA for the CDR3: TGTGCCAGTAGTATGCGGGAGGGATACGAGCAGTACTTC.

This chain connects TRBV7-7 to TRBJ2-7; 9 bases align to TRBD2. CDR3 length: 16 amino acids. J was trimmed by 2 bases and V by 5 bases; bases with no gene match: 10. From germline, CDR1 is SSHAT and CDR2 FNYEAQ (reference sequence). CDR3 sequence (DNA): TGTGCCAGCAGCCCAGGGGGGCGGGAGGGTACCTACGAGCAGTACTTC. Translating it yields CASSPGGREGTYEQYF.

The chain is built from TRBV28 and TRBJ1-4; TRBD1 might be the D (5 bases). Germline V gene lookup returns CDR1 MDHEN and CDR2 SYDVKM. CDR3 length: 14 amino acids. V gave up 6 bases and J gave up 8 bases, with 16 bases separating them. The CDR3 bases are TGTGCCAGCAGGCCTCGGGGGTTTCCCGAAAAACTGTTTTTT. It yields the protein CASRPRGFPEKLFF. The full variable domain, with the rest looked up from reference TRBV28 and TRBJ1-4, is DVKVTQSSRYLVKRTGEKVFLECVQDMDHENMFWYRQDPGLGLRLIYFSYDVKMKEKGDIPEGYSVSREKKERFSLILESASTNQTSMYLCASRPRGFPEKLFFGSGTQLSVL.